Presented here are 27 T cell receptor beta chains from one specimen sequenced in a study of blood T cells in healthy people across ages. Next came a second PCR, run for about 7 to 12 cycles, which used a sample-barcoded 5' primer along with a J-beta primer mix. TCRdb reanalysed the 5' RACE reads using MiXCR and keeps one entry per CDR3 protein. Of about 1.5 million distinct CDR3 sequences listed, 42% are singletons. What was sequenced was blood. The receptor set was obtained from a woman in her late teens or twenties in good health.

There are a few counts of this clonotype. This chain uses TRBV10-2 with TRBJ2-7, with TRBD2 matching 10 bases. This CDR3 is built from 15 residues. Germline trimming cut 6 bases from V and 1 base from J; bases unmatched to any gene: 6. Germline V lookup: CDR1 WSHSY, CDR2 SAAADI. Here the CDR3 reads CASRRTSGHSYEQYF. DNA of the CDR3: TGCGCCAGCAGACGGACTAGCGGCCATTCCTACGAGCAGTACTTC.

V gene TRBV20-1 combines with J gene TRBJ1-6; a weak D match, TRBD1 (6 bases). From germline, CDR1 is DFQATT and CDR2 SNEGSKA (reference sequence). The CDR3 runs to 17 residues. V was pared by 0 bases and J by 8 bases, with 20 bases between. DNA for the CDR3: TGCAGTGCTAGAGATGTGGCCAGGGGCGCCCCCGATTCACCCCTCCACTTT. Protein sequence: CSARDVARGAPDSPLHF.

This clonotype has just a few counts. The CDR3 protein is CASSLTLTGTKSYEQYF. In DNA, the CDR3 is TGTGCCAGCAGTTTAACACTCACCGGGACTAAGTCCTACGAGCAGTACTTC. The gene calls are TRBV27 and TRBJ2-7; TRBD2 agrees at 7 bases. This CDR3 comprises 17 residues. Germline trimming cut 2 bases from V and 1 base from J; bases unmatched to any gene: 11. Germline V gene lookup returns CDR1 MNHEY and CDR2 SMNVEV (reference sequence).

The table lists this clonotype with a few counts. The V gene is TRBV20-1, the J gene TRBJ2-1; D is uncertain. Trimming shortened V by 0 bases and J by 6 bases, and 15 bases separated the two germline ends. Germline assignment: CDR1 DFQATT and CDR2 SNEGSKA (reference sequence). CDR3 length: 15 residues. CDR3 in amino acids: CSARDAPNLGNEQFF. In DNA form, the CDR3 reads TGCAGTGCTAGAGATGCTCCTAATTTGGGCAATGAGCAGTTCTTC.

The genes are TRBV15 and TRBJ1-1; D uncertain. V dropped 0 bases and J dropped 7 bases, with 9 bases sitting between them. Germline values: CDR1 LNHNV, CDR2 YYDKDF (reference sequence). This CDR3 contains 13 residues. The CDR3 sequence is CATSREGTDEAFF. The CDR3 nucleotides read TGTGCCACCAGCAGAGAGGGTACAGATGAAGCTTTCTTT.

V and J are TRBV27 and TRBJ1-2; no definite D call. V was shortened by 6 bases and J by 3 bases, with 14 bases between the two germline ends. The CDR3 has 14 residues. Germline CDR1 reads MNHEY; CDR2 reads SMNVEV (reference sequence). As DNA, the CDR3 is TGTGCCAGCAGCACAAATTCATGGGACTATGGCTACACCTTC. Its protein is CASSTNSWDYGYTF.

This clonotype was seen a handful of times. The chain recombines TRBV15 with TRBJ2-3; a possible D gene is TRBD2 (6 bases). This CDR3 contains 14 residues. The germline CDR1 and CDR2 sequences are LNHNV and YYDKDF (reference sequence). Trimming removed 1 base from V and 2 bases from J, with 7 bases in between. In DNA, the CDR3 is TGTGCCACCAGCAGAGCGGACTACACAGATACGCAGTATTTT. As protein: CATSRADYTDTQYF.

The rearrangement joins TRBV3-1 to TRBJ1-2; no clear D gene. V was shortened by 0 bases and J by 8 bases, with 4 bases between the two germline ends. Germline V CDR1 and CDR2: LGHDT, YNNKEL (reference sequence). The CDR3 is 11 amino acids. The CDR3 bases are TGTGCCAGCAGCCAAGATATGGGCTACACCTTC. Translating it yields CASSQDMGYTF.

This sequence joins TRBV28 and TRBJ2-4; TRBD1 matches 10 bases. Matching the DNA end better, TRBJ2-7 makes the J call doubtful. The CDR3 sequence is 14 residues long. Germline CDR1 reads MDHEN; CDR2 reads SYDVKM. This CDR3 is CASNRSGTGAEQYF. The CDR3 DNA reads TGTGCCAGCAACAGATCCGGGACAGGGGCCGAGCAGTACTTC.

This sequence joins TRBV12-3 or TRBV12-4 and TRBJ2-7, with D unclear. This CDR3 comprises 14 residues. V lost 1 base and J lost 5, with 12 bases in between. The DNA of the CDR3 is TGTGCCAGCAGTTTAGATCCTGCTGCCCACGAGCAGTACTTC. Amino acids: CASSLDPAAHEQYF.

The V call is TRBV19, the J call TRBJ2-1; weak D call: TRBD1 (5 bases). This CDR3 has 15 amino acids. V gave up 5 bases and J gave up 0 bases, with 11 bases separating them. Germline V gene data show CDR1 as LNHDA and CDR2 as SQIVND (reference sequence). CDR3 in DNA: TGTGCCAGTAGTCCGACAGACAGCTCCTACAATGAGCAGTTCTTC. Translated: CASSPTDSSYNEQFF.

As regards this clonotype: At one end, the junction sequence differs from germline, possibly due to a read error. The chain links TRBV7-9 to TRBJ2-5; 14 bases fit TRBD2. The CDR3 contains 19 residues. The germline V gene encodes CDR1 SEHNR and CDR2 FQNEAQ (reference sequence). The CDR3 coding sequence is TGTGCCGGCAGCTTAGGGACTAGCGGGGGCCGCCGGACTCAAGAGACCCAGTACTTC. Its protein is CAGSLGTSGGRRTQETQYF. Looking up the rest from reference TRBV7-9 and TRBJ2-5 gives the full variable domain: DTGVSQNPRHKITKRGQNVTFRCDPISEHNRLYWYRQTLGQGPEFLTYFQNEAQLEKSRLLSDRFSAERPKGSFSTLEIQRTEQGDSAMYLCAGSLGTSGGRRTQETQYFGPGTRLLVL.

This clonotype appeared a few times. The rearrangement links TRBV7-2 to TRBJ2-7, with D tentatively TRBD1 (5 bases). The CDR3 totals 13 residues. The V end was cut by 4 bases, the J end by 4 bases, with 11 bases between. CDR1 SGHTA and CDR2 FQGNSA come from the germline V gene. CDR3 nucleotides: TGTGCCAGCAGCTCCCAGGACACGTACGAGCAGTACTTC. Translation gives CASSSQDTYEQYF.

A remark on this clonotype: The junction departs from the called germline gene at one end, perhaps through a read error. The V call is TRBV25-1, the J call TRBJ2-7, with D perhaps matching TRBD1 (7 bases). This CDR3 region has 15 residues. Germline V gene data show CDR1 as MGHDK and CDR2 as SYGVNS. The CDR3 protein is CTSSLGGGGSYEQYF. The CDR3 coding sequence is TGTACCAGCAGCCTCGGAGGGGGCGGGTCCTACGAGCAGTACTTC.

Only a few counts were recorded for this clonotype. The chain combines TRBV29-1 with TRBJ1-6, with 7 bases that match TRBD1. The V gene's germline CDR1 is SQVTM and CDR2 ANQGSEA. This CDR3 spans 15 amino acids. Trimming cost V 6 bases and J 8 bases; bases outside gene matches: 13. The CDR3 coding sequence is TGCAGCGTCGAAAAACAACAGGGGAACGATTCACCCCTCCACTTT. Its protein product is CSVEKQQGNDSPLHF.

This rearrangement joins TRBV4-1 to TRBJ2-1, with TRBD2 as a possible D gene (5 bases). CDR3 length: 18 residues. Trimming took off 0 bases at V and 2 bases at J, with 17 bases between the two ends. From germline, CDR1 is MGHRA and CDR2 YSYEKL. The CDR3 DNA sequence: TGCGCCAGCAGCCAAGACGACCGGACTGCCGGCCCCTACAATGAGCAGTTCTTC. As protein: CASSQDDRTAGPYNEQFF.

The chain recombines TRBV10-3 with TRBJ2-5; TRBD1 aligns across 9 bases. Gene TRBJ2-7 matches the end of the DNA better, so the J call may be wrong. The germline V gene encodes CDR1 ENHRY and CDR2 SYGVKD. This CDR3 region has 14 residues. The DNA for the CDR3 is TGTGCCATCAGAAGGGGGACAGGGTTAGACGAGCAGTACTTC. It codes for CAIRRGTGLDEQYF.

This clonotype was seen a few times. The chain combines TRBV6-5 with TRBJ2-7, with D uncertain. Per the germline V gene, CDR1 is MNHEY and CDR2 is SVGAGI. The CDR3 is 13 residues long. V dropped 7 bases and J dropped 2 bases, with 12 bases sitting between them. The CDR3 DNA reads TGTGCCAGCAACCCGGGTTCAACCTACGAGCAGTACTTC. Encoded protein: CASNPGSTYEQYF.

The chain joins TRBV5-1 to TRBJ1-2, with no clear D. V lost 4 bases and J lost 4, with 14 bases in between. The germline CDR1 and CDR2 sequences are SGHRS and YFSETQ. The CDR3 extends over 14 amino acids. CDR3: CASSPNGETYGYTF. The DNA for the CDR3 is TGCGCCAGCAGCCCCAACGGGGAGACCTATGGCTACACCTTC. Variable domain in full (rest from reference TRBV5-1 and TRBJ1-2): KAGVTQTPRYLIKTRGQQVTLSCSPISGHRSVSWYQQTPGQGLQFLFEYFSETQRNKGNFPGRFSGRQFSNSRSEMNVSTLELGDSALYLCASSPNGETYGYTFGSGTRLTVV.

In its sample, this clonotype was seen a few times. The chain's CDR3 is CASSDSLGSDTQYF. The CDR3 DNA is TGTGCCAGCAGTGACAGTTTAGGATCAGATACGCAGTATTTT. The chain carries TRBV2 and TRBJ2-3, with no clear D. From germline, CDR1 is SNHLY and CDR2 FYNNEI. There are 14 residues in the CDR3. Trimming removed 3 bases from V and 4 bases from J, with 11 bases in between.

The rearrangement uses TRBV18 and TRBJ2-5; no definite D call. Per the germline V gene, CDR1 is KGHSH and CDR2 is LQKENI. Trimming cost V 0 bases and J 1 base, with 6 bases left between them. This CDR3 contains 14 residues. Here the CDR3 DNA reads TGTGCCAGCTCACCACCCCGGACCCAAGAGACCCAGTACTTC. Its protein is CASSPPRTQETQYF.

The chain recombines TRBV14 with TRBJ2-2, with D possibly called TRBD1 or TRBD2 (6 bases each). Germline lookup yields CDR1 SGHDN and CDR2 FVKESK. The CDR3 is 16 amino acids. V was shortened by 1 base and J by 0 bases, with 9 bases between the two germline ends. CDR3 amino acids: CASSQGRGTNTGELFF. DNA for the CDR3: TGTGCCAGCAGCCAAGGGAGGGGGACGAACACCGGGGAGCTGTTTTTT.

The chain has TRBV28 and TRBJ1-6, with TRBD1 matching over 7 bases. The CDR3 spans 15 residues. CDR1 MDHEN and CDR2 SYDVKM come from the germline V gene. The trim removed 6 bases at V and 5 bases at J, leaving 7 bases unmatched. The CDR3 region has the DNA TGTGCCAGCAGCCGCGTAGACAGGGATAATTCACCCCTCCACTTT. It is translated as CASSRVDRDNSPLHF. Looking up the rest from reference TRBV28 and TRBJ1-6 gives the full variable domain: DVKVTQSSRYLVKRTGEKVFLECVQDMDHENMFWYRQDPGLGLRLIYFSYDVKMKEKGDIPEGYSVSREKKERFSLILESASTNQTSMYLCASSRVDRDNSPLHFGNGTRLTVT.

This clonotype occurred a few times. This chain links TRBV5-5 with TRBJ2-4; TRBD1 aligns across 8 bases. The tail of the sequence fits TRBJ2-7 better, so the J call may be wrong. This CDR3 is built from 16 residues. CDR1 SGHKS and CDR2 YYEKEE come from the germline V gene (reference sequence). CDR3 loop: CASSLDTTGALGEQYF. In nucleotides, the CDR3 is TGTGCCAGCAGCTTGGATACGACAGGGGCTCTGGGCGAGCAGTACTTC.

This chain joins TRBV6-5 and TRBJ1-2; 10 bases agree with TRBD1. The V gene end was trimmed by 4 bases and the J gene end by 4 bases; junction bases not matched to a gene: 3. Germline V lookup: CDR1 MNHEY, CDR2 SVGAGI. This CDR3 is built from 14 residues. In DNA, the CDR3 is TGTGCCAGCAGTTTCCGGACAGGGGGCTATGGCTACACCTTC. Its translation is CASSFRTGGYGYTF.

Concerning this clonotype itself: Sequence at one end of the junction differs from germline and may be a read error. The V call is TRBV4-1, the J call TRBJ2-3; tentatively, D is TRBD2 (7 bases). The germline V gene encodes CDR1 MGHRA and CDR2 YSYEKL. The CDR3 has 17 residues. CDR3 DNA: TGCGCCAGCAGCCAAGAGGACTGGGGGGGGAGGACAGATAAGCAGTATTTT. Encoded protein: CASSQEDWGGRTDKQYF.

The chain employs TRBV6-6 and TRBJ1-1, with D possibly matching TRBD1 (5 bases). V was shortened by 5 bases and J by 5 bases, with 21 bases between the two germline ends. Germline lookup yields CDR1 MNHNY and CDR2 SVGAGI (reference sequence). The CDR3 length is 16 residues. Here the CDR3 reads CASSPGVQGGHTEAFF. As DNA, the CDR3 is TGTGCCAGCAGTCCTGGAGTTCAGGGTGGTCATACTGAAGCTTTCTTT.